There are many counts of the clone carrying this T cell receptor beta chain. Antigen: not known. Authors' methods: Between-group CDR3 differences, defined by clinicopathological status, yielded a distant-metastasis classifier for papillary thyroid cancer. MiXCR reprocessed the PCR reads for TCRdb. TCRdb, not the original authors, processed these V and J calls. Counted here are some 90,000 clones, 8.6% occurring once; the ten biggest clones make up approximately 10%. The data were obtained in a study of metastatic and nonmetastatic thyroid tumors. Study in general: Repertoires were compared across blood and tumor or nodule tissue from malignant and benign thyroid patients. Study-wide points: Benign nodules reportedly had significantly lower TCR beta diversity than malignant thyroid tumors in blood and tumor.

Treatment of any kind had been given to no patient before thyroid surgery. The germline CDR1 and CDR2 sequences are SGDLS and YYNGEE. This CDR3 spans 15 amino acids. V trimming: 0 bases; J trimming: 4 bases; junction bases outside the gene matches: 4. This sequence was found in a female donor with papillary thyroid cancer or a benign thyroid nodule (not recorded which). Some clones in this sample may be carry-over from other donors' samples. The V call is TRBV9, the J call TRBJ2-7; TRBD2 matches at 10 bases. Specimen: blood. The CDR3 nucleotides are TGTGCCAGCAGCGTAGGAGCGGGGGGGGATTACGAGCAGTACTTC. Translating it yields CASSVGAGGDYEQYF.